One TCR beta chain is described in this entry. What it recognizes is unknown. Deletions cut 6 bases from V and 4 bases from J, with 18 bases between. The CDR3 sequence is 15 residues long. Germline V lookup: CDR1 SNHLY, CDR2 FYNNEI. This sample stems from a study of persistence of HIV-infected CD4 T cells. Study as a whole: Blood samples, up to roughly 200 mL, came from multiple time points, except a couple of leukapheresis donors sampled once.

The immunoSEQ assay was version 4, run in survey mode. The data were produced by immunoSEQ multiplex PCR, yet TCRdb's version contains in-frame clones alone and is incomplete. The table lists approximately 25,000 clones, approximately 74% of them singletons. Cells were stimulated with overlapping HIV-1 Gag 15-mer peptides. Sorting selected CD4+ T cells upregulating both CD40 ligand and CD69. Sequencing used CD4+ T cells sorted from PBMCs after approximately 18-hour stimulation, obtained from a patient who received antiretroviral therapy. The clonotype was recovered from an adult man with HIV who was CMV-seropositive. The chain has TRBV2 and TRBJ1-1; no clear D. The CDR3 loop reads CASSSRRGRGTEAFF. In nucleotides, the CDR3 is TGTGCCAGCAGCTCAAGACGGGGTCGGGGCACTGAAGCTTTCTTT.